This record looks at one T cell receptor beta chain sequence and its context. Its antigen is not identified. Germline loops: CDR1 SGHTA, CDR2 FQGNSA. The V end was cut by 3 bases, the J end by 0 bases, with 6 bases between. This CDR3 spans 13 amino acids. Primers: 60 Vbeta forward and 13 Jbeta reverse. Only in-frame clones appear in the TCRdb table, and some are missing; sequencing was by immunoSEQ multiplex PCR. The sample includes more than 90,000 clones, around 76% seen only once; the top ten take 7.1%. This specimen comes from a study of cytomegalovirus exposure and HLA in healthy donors. Notes on the study in general: Several of the most significant clusters appeared linked to common viral pathogens, based on a later analysis. Rates of TCR association differed by HLA locus in a later analysis, with DRB1 highest and HLA-C lowest. Association of a missense DCLRE1C variant with TCR beta V- and J-gene trimming was reported in a later analysis.

The chain joins TRBV7-2 to TRBJ2-7, with D uncertain. Sequencing was carried out using PBMCs. The clonotype comes from a man between 35 and 55 years old in good health and CMV-seropositive. As DNA, the CDR3 is TGTGCCAGCAGCTTGACTCACTCCTACGAGCAGTACTTC. Residues: CASSLTHSYEQYF.